This T cell receptor beta chain was observed in a study of blood T cell repertoires in COVID-19. For the study at large: Sample material is recorded as cDNA or gDNA derived from T cells, B-cell-depleted T cells, or PBMCs.

This CDR3 has 11 residues. Germline-derived CDR1 and CDR2 are WNHNN and SYGVQD (reference sequence). The ends were cut back, 7 bases at V and 3 bases at J, with 4 bases in the middle. The authors' processing: Reference gene primer amplification gave estimated nucleated cell counts. Sequencing was performed with immunoSEQ multiplex PCR; in TCRdb, only in-frame clones are kept and a portion is missing. V and J calls and clone size are those listed in that table; D and trimming were worked out from the DNA. Seen here are around 280,000 clones, around 89% observed once, and the top ten hold 1.7%. Sequencing was performed on PBMCs or T cells enriched from blood (not recorded which). The gene calls are TRBV10-1 and TRBJ1-5; D is undetermined. This receptor was identified in a woman aged 18-29 years with acute COVID-19. CDR3 sequence: CASINNQPQHF. In DNA form, the CDR3 reads TGCGCCAGCATCAACAATCAGCCCCAGCATTTT.